This T cell receptor (beta chain) was captured in a study of CD8 T cells in Susac syndrome. Study-wide points: In its TCR sequencing and HLA analysis, the study acknowledged that the number of individuals was relatively small.

The V gene end was trimmed by 4 bases and the J gene end by 3 bases; junction bases not matched to a gene: 8. Germline lookup yields CDR1 SGHDN and CDR2 FVKESK. This CDR3 has 16 residues. TEMRA cells were FACS-enriched, while CD8+ and CD4+ T cells were negatively isolated. A quantity of about 0.45 to 1 ug RNA underwent reverse transcription using random hexamers. Across 54 Vbeta and 13 Jbeta, TCR beta CDR3 was amplified with immunoSEQ multiplex PCR. In TCRdb, the immunoSEQ multiplex PCR reads were re-called with MiXCR into one record per CDR3 protein. The table lists about 200,000 distinct CDR3 sequences, 95% of them singletons. Turning to this clonotype: The antigen remains undetermined.

Sequenced sample: CD4+ T cells from PBMCs. The chain recombines TRBV14 with TRBJ1-4; 7 positions agree with TRBD1. This TCR came from a human donor with multiple sclerosis. The CDR3 sequence is CASSPGIQGANEKLFF. DNA for the CDR3: TGTGCCAGCAGCCCCGGGATCCAGGGGGCTAATGAAAAACTGTTTTTT.